This T cell receptor (beta chain) derives from a study of identical twins. This clonotype was recorded at least ten times. Only healthy Caucasians were enrolled as donors. This CDR3 has 13 amino acids. Trimming left V 3 bases short and J 0 bases short, with 7 bases between. Germline lookup yields CDR1 SQVTM and CDR2 ANQGSEA. A universal primer site was added by template switching, and unique molecular identifiers were carried by the cDNA. MiXCR, applied by TCRdb to the 5' RACE reads, yields one record per CDR3 protein. The sample consists of about 700,000 distinct CDR3 sequences, approximately 6% of them appearing once.

V is TRBV29-1 and J is TRBJ2-3; maybe TRBD2 (5 bases). The source of this sequence is a man aged 18 to 35 in good health. The sequenced sample consisted of naive T cells sorted from blood. CDR3: CSVDGGSTDTQYF. The CDR3 DNA sequence: TGCAGCGTTGACGGCGGGAGCACAGATACGCAGTATTTT.